Below, 26 T cell receptor beta chains from the same sample are listed, as sequenced in a study of identical twins. MiXCR was run by TCRdb on the 5' RACE reads, yielding one entry per CDR3 protein. The sample has 450,000 or so distinct CDR3 sequences, approximately 25% seen once. These same records also appear under a second study, on T cells expressing NK-cell markers.

Sequencing was performed on CD4+ T cells sorted from blood. These TCRs come from a woman between 18 and 29 years old in good health.

This clonotype was counted a few times. The rearrangement joins TRBV29-1 to TRBJ1-2, with D uncertain. V was shortened by 7 bases and J by 8 bases, with 23 bases between the two germline ends. Looked up from germline, CDR1 is SQVTM and CDR2 is ANQGSEA. CDR3 length: 14 amino acids. The CDR3 coding sequence is TGCAGCGCTGTGAGCGGGGATTTTCTTATCGGCTACACCTTC. Translating it yields CSAVSGDFLIGYTF.

The chain couples TRBV29-1 to TRBJ2-2; 10 positions match TRBD2. The V and J ends lost 7 bases and 6 bases, in that order; junction bases with no gene match: 14. Germline CDR1 SQVTM, CDR2 ANQGSEA. There are 16 residues in the CDR3. CDR3 nucleotide sequence: TGCAGCGCCCAATTGCCGCCAGCGGGAGGGGCCGGGGAGCTGTTTTTT. Translated: CSAQLPPAGGAGELFF.

The chain links TRBV29-1 to TRBJ1-4, with a weak D call TRBD1 (6 bases). Germline CDR1 reads SQVTM; CDR2 reads ANQGSEA. The CDR3 is made up of 13 amino acids. The ends were cut back, 4 bases at V and 8 bases at J, with 14 bases in the middle. CDR3 protein: CSVGQSGVEKLFF. CDR3 in DNA: TGCAGCGTTGGGCAGTCAGGGGTCGAAAAACTGTTTTTT.

V usage is TRBV29-1 and J usage is TRBJ1-1; no definite D call. This CDR3 is 11 amino acids long. V shed 4 bases and J shed 4 bases, with 7 bases lying between them. Germline CDR1 and CDR2: SQVTM and ANQGSEA. The CDR3 DNA reads TGCAGCGTTGCTCAGGCCACTGAAGCTTTCTTT. It codes for CSVAQATEAFF.

This clonotype was seen a few times. This chain links TRBV12-3 or TRBV12-4 with TRBJ2-7, with a tentative D call TRBD2 (6 bases). Trimming shortened V by 1 base and J by 4 bases, and 23 bases separated the two germline ends. This CDR3 has 18 amino acids. The CDR3 bases are TGTGCCAGCAGTTTAGAGGTGATGGGGGGACCGCCCAGTTACGAGCAGTACTTC. It codes for CASSLEVMGGPPSYEQYF.

In this sample, this clonotype turned up a few times. The chain uses TRBV12-3 or TRBV12-4 and TRBJ1-2; D not certain. The CDR3 is made up of 13 amino acids. Trimming took off 3 bases at V and 7 bases at J, with 12 bases between the two ends. The DNA of the CDR3 is TGTGCCAGCAGTTTGGGCAGGTCCGCTGGCTACACCTTC. Its protein is CASSLGRSAGYTF.

In its sample, this clonotype was seen a few times. V and J are TRBV7-2 and TRBJ2-1; TRBD1 matches at 8 bases. The V segment lost 5 bases and the J segment 8 bases; nucleotides outside the gene matches: 11. The CDR3 loop spans 15 amino acids. The V gene's germline CDR1 is SGHTA and CDR2 FQGNSA. The CDR3 sequence: CASSKAGAGGHEQFF. The CDR3 bases are TGTGCCAGCAGCAAGGCCGGCGCAGGGGGCCATGAGCAGTTCTTC. The variable domain in full, completed from reference TRBV7-2 and TRBJ2-1, reads GAGVSQSPSNKVTEKGKDVELRCDPISGHTALYWYRQSLGQGLEFLIYFQGNSAPDKSGLPSDRFSAERTGGSVSTLTIQRTQQEDSAVYLCASSKAGAGGHEQFFGPGTRLTVL.

This clonotype was recorded a few times. The V call is TRBV5-1, the J call TRBJ2-1; TRBD2 agrees at 12 bases. V shed 4 bases, J shed 9 bases, and the junction held 8 bases outside the gene matches. The CDR3 contains 15 residues. Germline loops: CDR1 SGHRS, CDR2 YFSETQ. CDR3 DNA: TGCGCCAGCAGCCCATGGACTAGCGGGGTCGGTGAGCAGTTCTTC. Its protein product is CASSPWTSGVGEQFF.

V usage is TRBV6-2 or TRBV6-3 and J usage is TRBJ2-1; D might be TRBD1 (5 bases). This CDR3 spans 13 amino acids. Germline V gene lookup returns CDR1 MNHEY and CDR2 SVGEGT. Trimming pared 4 bases from V and 7 bases from J, leaving 11 bases between. CDR3 sequence: CASSSHNRNEQFF. Here the CDR3 DNA reads TGTGCCAGCAGTTCCCATAACAGGAATGAGCAGTTCTTC.

The chain is built from TRBV29-1 and TRBJ1-3; possibly TRBD1 for D (6 bases). V lost 7 bases and J lost 1, with 17 bases in between. Germline V CDR1 and CDR2: SQVTM, ANQGSEA. The CDR3 totals 15 residues. CDR3 sequence (DNA): TGCAGCGCCCGACGAGGGGGGACTTCTGGAAACACCATATATTTT. Translation gives CSARRGGTSGNTIYF.

This chain connects TRBV29-1 to TRBJ2-3; unclear D gene. Germline CDR1 is SQVTM and CDR2 is ANQGSEA. The ends were cut back, 4 bases at V and 1 base at J, with 9 bases in the middle. The CDR3 runs to 13 residues. CDR3 residues: CSVALGRTDTQYF. CDR3 sequence (DNA): TGCAGCGTTGCCTTAGGACGCACAGATACGCAGTATTTT.

The rearrangement joins TRBV10-3 to TRBJ2-1; 7 positions agree with TRBD1. The CDR3 runs to 15 residues. V lost 6 bases and J lost 5; bases outside the gene matches: 10. The germline CDR1 and CDR2 sequences are ENHRY and SYGVKD. This CDR3 reads CAIRRQGFLNNEQFF. The CDR3 nucleotides read TGTGCCATCAGGCGACAGGGATTCCTGAACAATGAGCAGTTCTTC.

The rearrangement uses TRBV5-1 and TRBJ1-1; 9 positions agree with TRBD1. Germline lookup yields CDR1 SGHRS and CDR2 YFSETQ. Trimming removed 3 bases from V and 4 bases from J; junction bases left unmatched: 7. This CDR3 region has 15 residues. CDR3 loop: CASSSLKTGGTEAFF. DNA of the CDR3: TGCGCCAGCAGCTCCCTAAAGACAGGGGGCACTGAAGCTTTCTTT.

The chain is built from TRBV6-2 or TRBV6-3 and TRBJ1-2; D unresolved. Per the germline V gene, CDR1 is MNHEY and CDR2 is SVGEGT. The CDR3 runs to 15 residues. V was shortened by 7 bases and J by 1 base, with 16 bases between the two germline ends. The CDR3 DNA reads TGTGCCAGCACCCCGGCAGGTACCCTTAACTATGGCTACACCTTC. This encodes CASTPAGTLNYGYTF.

V is TRBV7-9 and J is TRBJ2-1; TRBD1 or TRBD2 may be the D gene (5 bases each). Between the trimmed V and J ends, which lost 1 base and 10 bases, there was a span of 11 bases. CDR3 length: 13 residues. Germline V CDR1 and CDR2: SEHNR, FQNEAQ (reference sequence). DNA of the CDR3: TGTGCCAGCAGCTTAGGGGTAGGGGACGAGCAGTTCTTC. This gives the protein CASSLGVGDEQFF.

This clonotype was seen just once. The J gene is TRBJ2-3, the V gene TRBV7-8, with 11 bases lining up with TRBD2. Germline CDR1 reads SGHVS; CDR2 reads FQNEAQ. The CDR3 length is 15 residues. V lost 5 bases, J lost 4 bases, and 5 bases stayed unmatched. The CDR3 reads CASSRTSGRPDTQYF. Here the CDR3 DNA reads TGTGCCAGCAGCCGTACTAGCGGGAGACCAGATACGCAGTATTTT. Using reference TRBV7-8 and TRBJ2-3 for the parts outside the CDR3, the full variable domain is GAGVSQSPRYKVAKRGQDVALRCDPISGHVSLFWYQQALGQGPEFLTYFQNEAQLDKSGLPSDRFFAERPEGSVSTLKIQRTQQEDSAVYLCASSRTSGRPDTQYFGPGTRLTVL.

The DNA of the CDR3 is TGTGCCAGCAGCTCGGAAAGCCTTATAGCCAAAAACATTCAGTACTTC. Its translation is CASSSESLIAKNIQYF. The genes are TRBV5-4 and TRBJ2-4; D remains unclear. The CDR3 has 16 amino acids. The V end lost 3 bases, the J end lost 0 bases, and 13 bases lay between the germline ends. Germline assignment: CDR1 SGHNT and CDR2 YYREEE (reference sequence). The whole variable domain, filled in from reference TRBV5-4 and TRBJ2-4, reads ETGVTQSPTHLIKTRGQQVTLRCSSQSGHNTVSWYQQALGQGPQFIFQYYREEENGRGNFPPRFSGLQFPNYSSELNVNALELDDSALYLCASSSESLIAKNIQYFGAGTRLSVL.

This clonotype was counted a few times. The CDR3 sequence is CASSYSGRMRAEAFF. The CDR3, as DNA: TGTGCCAGCAGTTACAGCGGGCGAATGAGGGCTGAAGCTTTCTTT. The chain carries TRBV6-5 and TRBJ1-1; D is unclear. The V gene's germline CDR1 is MNHEY and CDR2 SVGAGI. V shed 2 bases and J shed 6 bases, with 16 bases lying between them. There are 15 residues in the CDR3.

This clonotype was found a few times. The chain carries TRBV29-1 and TRBJ2-1; D is ambiguous. CDR1 and CDR2 (germline): SQVTM, ANQGSEA. This CDR3 is built from 14 residues. V was pared by 3 bases and J by 9 bases, with 18 bases between. The CDR3, as DNA: TGCAGCGTTGATTCCCCTTGGAGCTCGGGTGAGCAGTTCTTC. Protein sequence: CSVDSPWSSGEQFF.

This chain uses TRBV7-2 with TRBJ2-3, with 12 nucleotides matching TRBD2. The CDR3 is 15 residues long. Germline CDR1 is SGHTA and CDR2 is FQGNSA. With V trimmed by 1 base and J by 7 bases, 3 bases remained unmatched. CDR3 nucleotide sequence: TGTGCCAGCAGCTTAGAAGGACTAGCGGGAAATACGCAGTATTTT. Encoded protein: CASSLEGLAGNTQYF.

This clonotype was observed a handful of times. The chain carries TRBV7-6 and TRBJ2-1; 14 bases are shared with TRBD2. Germline-derived CDR1 and CDR2 are SGHVS and FNYEAQ. V lost 5 bases and J lost 8; bases outside the gene matches: 11. This CDR3 contains 17 residues. DNA of the CDR3: TGTGCCAGCAGCCGGGGGGGGACTAGCGGGAGTGCCCATGAGCAGTTCTTC. Its translation is CASSRGGTSGSAHEQFF.

The J gene is TRBJ2-7, the V gene TRBV6-6; 7 bases are a match to TRBD1. The germline CDR1 and CDR2 sequences are MNHNY and SVGAGI (reference sequence). The junction had 7 bases not matched to a gene; V was cut back by 6 bases and J by 8 bases. The CDR3 runs 12 residues. The CDR3 DNA is TGTGCCAGCAGAACAACAGGGGCTAAGCAGTACTTC. Amino acid sequence: CASRTTGAKQYF.

The table lists this clonotype with a few counts. This chain connects TRBV11-1 to TRBJ2-5; 7 bases are shared with TRBD1. This CDR3 has 18 residues. Germline assignment: CDR1 SGHAT and CDR2 FQDESV (reference sequence). V gave up 5 bases and J gave up 0 bases; unmatched junction bases: 15. The CDR3 coding sequence is TGTGCCAGCAGCCCACTTAGGACAGGCGGAAAGTACCAAGAGACCCAGTACTTC. This gives the protein CASSPLRTGGKYQETQYF.

The chain links TRBV20-1 to TRBJ2-1, with 14 bases aligning to TRBD2. The V gene's germline CDR1 is DFQATT and CDR2 SNEGSKA (reference sequence). V shed 6 bases and J 5 bases; nucleotides not matched to a gene: 15. This CDR3 contains 18 residues. The CDR3 DNA follows: TGCAGTGCCCCGCAATATCCCGGGACTAGCGGGGGCCACAATGAGCAGTTCTTC. It codes for CSAPQYPGTSGGHNEQFF.

This clonotype was seen more than once but under ten times. The chain combines TRBV7-2 with TRBJ2-7, with D hard to call. The V gene's germline CDR1 is SGHTA and CDR2 FQGNSA. V was shortened by 4 bases and J by 5 bases, with 12 bases between the two germline ends. This CDR3 is built from 13 residues. The CDR3 is CASSYYTNHEQYF. The CDR3 nucleotides are TGTGCCAGCAGCTACTATACCAACCACGAGCAGTACTTC.

The chain is built from TRBV20-1 and TRBJ2-3; perhaps TRBD1 as D (5 bases). The CDR3 covers 16 residues. The germline CDR1 and CDR2 sequences are DFQATT and SNEGSKA (reference sequence). V was pared by 0 bases and J by 5 bases, with 18 bases between. This chain's CDR3 is CSARDQGYSPRDTQYF. The CDR3 region has the DNA TGCAGTGCTAGAGATCAGGGATACAGTCCGAGAGATACGCAGTATTTT.